This T cell receptor (beta chain) is from a study of T cells in Graves' hyperthyroidism and ophthalmopathy. This clonotype turned up a few times. The study excluded patients with uncontrolled infection, other autoimmune disease, pregnancy or lactation. Clinical symptoms, serum thyroxine, TRAb, thyroid ultrasound and orbital computed tomography informed diagnoses. Amplified TCR beta CDR3 regions came from RNA transcripts. HTBI primers were used for first-round RT-PCR of the TCR CDR3. TCRdb analysed the multiplex PCR reads with MiXCR anew, one entry per CDR3 protein. The table records under 250,000 distinct CDR3 sequences, about a sixth of them present only once. Germline V gene sequence: CDR1 MDHEN, CDR2 SYDVKM. This CDR3 has 14 amino acids. V lost 5 bases to trimming and J lost 2 bases; unmatched junction nucleotides: 4.

The receptor comes from a woman aged 50 to 60 with Graves' hyperthyroidism. The V gene is TRBV28, the J gene TRBJ2-3; 7 nucleotides line up with TRBD1. Sequenced sample: blood. The CDR3 DNA reads as TGTGCCAGCAGTAAACAGGGGTACACAGATACGCAGTATTTT. Protein product: CASSKQGYTDTQYF.